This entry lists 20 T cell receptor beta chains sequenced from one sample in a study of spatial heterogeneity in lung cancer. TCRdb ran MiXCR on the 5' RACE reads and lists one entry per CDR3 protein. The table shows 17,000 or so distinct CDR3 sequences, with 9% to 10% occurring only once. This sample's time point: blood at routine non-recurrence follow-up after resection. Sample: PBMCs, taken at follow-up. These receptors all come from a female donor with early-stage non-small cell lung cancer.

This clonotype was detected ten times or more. This CDR3 reads CASSPRTPYGYTF. CDR3 nucleotide sequence: TGTGCCAGCAGCCCGAGGACGCCCTATGGCTACACCTTC. The genes are TRBV7-2 and TRBJ1-2, with D uncertain. V dropped 5 bases and J dropped 4 bases, with 11 bases sitting between them. CDR3 length: 13 amino acids. Germline values: CDR1 SGHTA, CDR2 FQGNSA.

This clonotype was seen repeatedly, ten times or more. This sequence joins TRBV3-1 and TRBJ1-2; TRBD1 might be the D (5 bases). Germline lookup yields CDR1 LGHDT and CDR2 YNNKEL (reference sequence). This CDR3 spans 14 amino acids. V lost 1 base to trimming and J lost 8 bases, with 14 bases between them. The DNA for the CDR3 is TGTGCCAGCAGCCAAGGCTTTCAGGGTACGGGCTACACCTTC. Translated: CASSQGFQGTGYTF.

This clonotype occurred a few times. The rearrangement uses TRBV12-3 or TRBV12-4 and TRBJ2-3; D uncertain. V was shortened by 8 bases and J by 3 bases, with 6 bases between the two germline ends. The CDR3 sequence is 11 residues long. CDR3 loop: CASLGTDTQYF. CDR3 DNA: TGTGCCAGCCTCGGAACAGATACGCAGTATTTT.

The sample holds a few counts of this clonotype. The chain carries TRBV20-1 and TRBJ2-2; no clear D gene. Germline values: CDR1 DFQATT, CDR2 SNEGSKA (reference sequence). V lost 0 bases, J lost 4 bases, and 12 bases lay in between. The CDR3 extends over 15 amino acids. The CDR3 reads CSARDRGSLTGELFF. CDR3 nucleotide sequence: TGCAGTGCTAGAGATCGAGGTAGCCTCACCGGGGAGCTGTTTTTT.

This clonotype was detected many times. CDR3 in DNA: TGTGCCAGCACCCCAGGAGTGTTGTACACTGAAGCTTTCTTT. This sequence encodes CASTPGVLYTEAFF. V gene TRBV2 combines with J gene TRBJ1-1; D ambiguous. Germline CDR1 reads SNHLY; CDR2 reads FYNNEI. V was trimmed by 7 bases and J by 3 bases, leaving 15 bases between them. The CDR3 extends over 14 amino acids.

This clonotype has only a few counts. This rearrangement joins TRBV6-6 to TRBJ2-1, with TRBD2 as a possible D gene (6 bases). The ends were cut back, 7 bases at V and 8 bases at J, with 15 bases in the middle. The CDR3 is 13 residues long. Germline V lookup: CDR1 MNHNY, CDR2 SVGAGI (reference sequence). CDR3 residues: CASIEGGHDEQFF. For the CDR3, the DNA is TGTGCCAGCATTGAGGGAGGCCACGATGAGCAGTTCTTC.

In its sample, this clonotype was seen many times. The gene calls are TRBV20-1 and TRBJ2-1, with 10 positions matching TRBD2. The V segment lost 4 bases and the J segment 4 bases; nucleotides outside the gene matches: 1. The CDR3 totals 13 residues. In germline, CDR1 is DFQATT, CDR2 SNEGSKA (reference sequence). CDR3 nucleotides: TGCAGTGCTAAACTAGCGGGATACAATGAGCAGTTCTTC. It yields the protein CSAKLAGYNEQFF.

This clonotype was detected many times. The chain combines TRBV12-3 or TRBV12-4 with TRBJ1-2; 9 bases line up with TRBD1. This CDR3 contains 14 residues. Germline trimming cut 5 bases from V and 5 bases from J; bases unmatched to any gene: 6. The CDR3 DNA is TGTGCCAGCAGTCTGACGACAGGGGGATATGGCTACACCTTC. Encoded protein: CASSLTTGGYGYTF.

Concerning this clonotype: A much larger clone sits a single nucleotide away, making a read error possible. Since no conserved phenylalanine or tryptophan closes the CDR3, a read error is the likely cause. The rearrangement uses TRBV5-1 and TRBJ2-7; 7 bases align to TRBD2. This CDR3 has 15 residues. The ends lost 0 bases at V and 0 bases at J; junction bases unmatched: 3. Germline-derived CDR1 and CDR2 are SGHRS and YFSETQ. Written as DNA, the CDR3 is TGCGCCAGCAGCTTGGCGGGGGGTACCTCCTACGAGCAGTACATC. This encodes CASSLAGGTSYEQYI.

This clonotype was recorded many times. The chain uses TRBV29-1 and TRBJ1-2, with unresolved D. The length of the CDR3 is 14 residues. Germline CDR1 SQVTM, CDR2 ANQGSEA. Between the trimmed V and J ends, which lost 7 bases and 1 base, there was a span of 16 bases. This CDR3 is CSALLMSGNYGYTF. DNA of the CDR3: TGCAGCGCTCTTCTTATGAGTGGTAACTATGGCTACACCTTC. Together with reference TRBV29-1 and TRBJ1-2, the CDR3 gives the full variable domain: SAVISQKPSRDICQRGTSLTIQCQVDSQVTMMFWYRQQPGQSLTLIATANQGSEATYESGFVIDKFPISRPNLTFSTLTVSNMSPEDSSIYLCSALLMSGNYGYTFGSGTRLTVV.

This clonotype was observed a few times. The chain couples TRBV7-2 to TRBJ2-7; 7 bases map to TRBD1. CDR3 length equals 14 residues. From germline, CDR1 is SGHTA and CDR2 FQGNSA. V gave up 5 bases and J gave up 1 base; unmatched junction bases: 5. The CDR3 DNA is TGTGCCAGCAGCCCTCCGGGACAGTCCTACGAGCAGTACTTC. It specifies CASSPPGQSYEQYF.

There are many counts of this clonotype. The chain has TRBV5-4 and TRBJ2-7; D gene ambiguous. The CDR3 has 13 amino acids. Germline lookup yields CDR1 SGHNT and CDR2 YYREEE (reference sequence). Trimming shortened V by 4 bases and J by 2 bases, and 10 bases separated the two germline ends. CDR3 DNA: TGTGCCAGCAGCCCGGGTCGCCCCTACGAGCAGTACTTC. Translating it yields CASSPGRPYEQYF.

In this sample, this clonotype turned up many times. This chain's CDR3 is CASSLGATNEKLFF. The CDR3 region has the DNA TGTGCCAGCAGCTTAGGAGCGACTAATGAAAAACTGTTTTTT. The chain couples TRBV7-9 to TRBJ1-4; D not certain. V lost 1 base and J lost 2, with 5 bases in between. Germline assignment: CDR1 SEHNR and CDR2 FQNEAQ (reference sequence). The CDR3 consists of 14 residues.

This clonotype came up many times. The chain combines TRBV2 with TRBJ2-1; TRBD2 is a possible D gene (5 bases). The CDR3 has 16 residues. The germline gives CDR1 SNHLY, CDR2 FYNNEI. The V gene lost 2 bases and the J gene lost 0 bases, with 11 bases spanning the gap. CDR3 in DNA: TGTGCCAGCAGTGAACAGCGGATTAGCTCCTACAATGAGCAGTTCTTC. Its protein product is CASSEQRISSYNEQFF. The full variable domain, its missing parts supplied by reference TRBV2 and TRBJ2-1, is EPEVTQTPSHQVTQMGQEVILRCVPISNHLYFYWYRQILGQKVEFLVSFYNNEISEKSEIFDDQFSVERPDGSNFTLKIRSTKLEDSAMYFCASSEQRISSYNEQFFGPGTRLTVL.

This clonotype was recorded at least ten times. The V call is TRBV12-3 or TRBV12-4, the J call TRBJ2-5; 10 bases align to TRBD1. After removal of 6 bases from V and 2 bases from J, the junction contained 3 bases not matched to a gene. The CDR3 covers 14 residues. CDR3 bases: TGTGCCAGCAGCCGGGACAGGGGACAAGAGACCCAGTACTTC. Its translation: CASSRDRGQETQYF.

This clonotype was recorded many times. As DNA, the CDR3 is TGTGCCAGCAGCAACAGGGTCGGGGGAGAGACCCAGTACTTC. It codes for CASSNRVGGETQYF. The chain links TRBV28 to TRBJ2-5; D tentatively reads TRBD1 or TRBD2 (6 bases each). Between the trimmed V and J ends, which lost 6 bases and 4 bases, there was a span of 15 bases. CDR1 is MDHEN and CDR2 is SYDVKM in the germline V gene. This CDR3 spans 14 amino acids.

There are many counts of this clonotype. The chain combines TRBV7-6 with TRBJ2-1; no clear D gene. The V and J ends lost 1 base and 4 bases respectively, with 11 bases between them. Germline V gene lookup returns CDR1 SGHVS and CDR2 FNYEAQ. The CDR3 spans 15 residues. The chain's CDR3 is CASSLDGTPYNEQFF. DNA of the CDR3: TGTGCCAGCAGCTTAGACGGAACCCCTTACAATGAGCAGTTCTTC.

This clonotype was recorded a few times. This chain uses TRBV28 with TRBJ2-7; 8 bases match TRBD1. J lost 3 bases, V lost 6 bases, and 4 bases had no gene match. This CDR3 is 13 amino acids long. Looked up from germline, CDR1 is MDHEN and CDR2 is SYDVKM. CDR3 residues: CASSPGQDYEQYF. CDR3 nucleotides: TGTGCCAGCAGCCCGGGACAGGACTACGAGCAGTACTTC.

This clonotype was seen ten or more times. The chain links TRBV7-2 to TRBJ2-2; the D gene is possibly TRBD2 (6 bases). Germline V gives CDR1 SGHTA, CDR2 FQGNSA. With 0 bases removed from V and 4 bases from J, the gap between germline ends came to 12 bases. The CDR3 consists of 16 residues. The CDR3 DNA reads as TGTGCCAGCAGCTTAGCGAAAATCGGGGGCACCGGGGAGCTGTTTTTT. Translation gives CASSLAKIGGTGELFF.

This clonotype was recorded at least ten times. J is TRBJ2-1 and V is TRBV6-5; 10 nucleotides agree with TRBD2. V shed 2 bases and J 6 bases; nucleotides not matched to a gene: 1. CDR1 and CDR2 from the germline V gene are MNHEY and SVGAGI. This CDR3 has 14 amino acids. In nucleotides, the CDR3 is TGTGCCAGCAGTTACGGACTAGCGGTCAATGAGCAGTTCTTC. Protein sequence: CASSYGLAVNEQFF.